These 6 T cell receptor beta chains were sequenced from one sample in a study of T cells in localized non-small cell lung cancer (dated by TCRdb to about 2020). Library preparation used the immunoSEQ multiplex PCR assay. The source is immuneACCESS, and TCRdb retained only in-frame sequences with V and J called. Part of the clones is not carried over; for the studies checked, unresolved V genes explain less than half of this, and the remainder is unexplained. For this sample the table gives about 1,100 clones, of which around 35% were detected only once. The ten most abundant clones make up 15% of the sample. The source was normal lung tissue next to the tumor, collected before any cancer treatment. The receptors originated from a woman aged 35-70 years with stage II squamous cell lung carcinoma.

The CDR3, as DNA: TGTGCCAGTAGTAACGCGGGCCGAGAGCAGTTCTTC. Its translation is CASSNAGREQFF. V is TRBV19 and J is TRBJ2-1, with D possibly being TRBD2 (5 bases). The CDR3 spans 12 residues. Germline values: CDR1 LNHDA, CDR2 SQIVND (reference sequence). V was shortened by 4 bases and J by 10 bases, with 11 bases between the two germline ends.

The rearrangement uses TRBV19 and TRBJ2-3; 8 positions agree with TRBD2. Germline CDR1 LNHDA, CDR2 SQIVND (reference sequence). This CDR3 contains 16 residues. Trimming removed 6 bases from V and 1 base from J; junction bases left unmatched: 9. CDR3 amino acids: CASRETSGAGTDTQYF. The CDR3 region has the DNA TGTGCCAGTAGAGAAACTAGCGGAGCAGGCACAGATACGCAGTATTTT.

The DNA of the CDR3 is TGTGCCAGCAGTCGATCGGACGCGTTCTATGGCTACACCTTC. Its protein is CASSRSDAFYGYTF. The chain uses TRBV28 and TRBJ1-2; no clear D. Trimming took 5 bases from V and 4 from J, leaving 14 bases between them. This CDR3 is built from 14 residues. Germline CDR1 reads MDHEN; CDR2 reads SYDVKM.

V and J are TRBV30 and TRBJ1-2; D gene unclear. This CDR3 has 11 amino acids. Trimming pared 8 bases from V and 2 bases from J, leaving 9 bases between. Germline CDR1 reads GTSNPN; CDR2 reads SVGIG (reference sequence). The DNA for the CDR3 is TGTGCCAGACGAGGGAACTATGGCTACACCTTC. This sequence encodes CARRGNYGYTF. Based on the CDR3 plus reference TRBV30 and TRBJ1-2, the full variable domain is SQTIHQWPATLVQPVGSPLSLECTVEGTSNPNLYWYRQAAGRGLQLLFYSVGIGQISSEVPQNLSASRPQDRQFILSSKKLLLSDSGFYLCARRGNYGYTFGSGTRLTVV.

This rearrangement joins TRBV28 to TRBJ2-2; 16 bases are a match to TRBD2. The CDR3 length is 19 residues. Trimming removed 7 bases from V and 3 bases from J; junction bases left unmatched: 11. Germline CDR1 and CDR2: MDHEN and SYDVKM. The CDR3 here is CASTETGTSGRGDTGELFF. In DNA, the CDR3 is TGTGCCAGCACCGAAACCGGGACTAGCGGGAGGGGGGACACCGGGGAGCTGTTTTTT.

The chain carries TRBV19 and TRBJ1-1, with unresolved D. V dropped 3 bases and J dropped 11 bases, with 19 bases sitting between them. Germline values: CDR1 LNHDA, CDR2 SQIVND (reference sequence). The length of the CDR3 is 14 residues. DNA for the CDR3: TGTGCCAGTAGTATCCTCTTGGGCAGTCCCTGGGCTTTCTTT. Translated: CASSILLGSPWAFF.